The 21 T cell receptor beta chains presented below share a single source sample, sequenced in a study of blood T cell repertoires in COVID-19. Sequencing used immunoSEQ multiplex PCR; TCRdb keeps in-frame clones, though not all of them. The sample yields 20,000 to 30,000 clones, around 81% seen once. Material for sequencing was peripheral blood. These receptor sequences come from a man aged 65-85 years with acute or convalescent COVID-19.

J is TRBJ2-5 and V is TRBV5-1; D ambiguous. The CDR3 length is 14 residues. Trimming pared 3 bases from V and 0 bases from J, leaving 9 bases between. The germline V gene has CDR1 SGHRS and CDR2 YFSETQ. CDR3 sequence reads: CASSSTGYQETQYF. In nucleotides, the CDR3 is TGCGCCAGCAGCTCCACTGGTTACCAAGAGACCCAGTACTTC.

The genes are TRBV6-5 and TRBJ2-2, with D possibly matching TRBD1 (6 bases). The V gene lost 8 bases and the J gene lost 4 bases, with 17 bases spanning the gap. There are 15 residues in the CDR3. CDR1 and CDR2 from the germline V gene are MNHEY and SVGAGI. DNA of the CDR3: TGTGCCAGCCCAAAAGGGGGAATATCCACCGGGGAGCTGTTTTTT. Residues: CASPKGGISTGELFF.

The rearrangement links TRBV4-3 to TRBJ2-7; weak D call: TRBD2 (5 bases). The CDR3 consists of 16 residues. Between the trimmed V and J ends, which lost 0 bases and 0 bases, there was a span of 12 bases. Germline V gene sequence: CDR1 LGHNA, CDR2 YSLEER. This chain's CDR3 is CASSQELLRGSYEQYF. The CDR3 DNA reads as TGCGCCAGCAGCCAAGAGTTGCTTCGGGGCTCCTACGAGCAGTACTTC.

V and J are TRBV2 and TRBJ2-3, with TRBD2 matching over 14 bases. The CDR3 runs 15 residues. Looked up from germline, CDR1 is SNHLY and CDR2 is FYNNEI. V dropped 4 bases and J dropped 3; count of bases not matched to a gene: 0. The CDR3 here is CASSGTSGGTDTQYF. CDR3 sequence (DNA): TGTGCCAGCAGTGGGACTAGCGGGGGGACAGATACGCAGTATTTT.

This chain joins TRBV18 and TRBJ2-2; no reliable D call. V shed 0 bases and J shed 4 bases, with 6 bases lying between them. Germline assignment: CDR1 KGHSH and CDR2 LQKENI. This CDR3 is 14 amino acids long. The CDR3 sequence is CASSPPGRTGELFF. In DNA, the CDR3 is TGTGCCAGCTCACCACCCGGTCGCACCGGGGAGCTGTTTTTT.

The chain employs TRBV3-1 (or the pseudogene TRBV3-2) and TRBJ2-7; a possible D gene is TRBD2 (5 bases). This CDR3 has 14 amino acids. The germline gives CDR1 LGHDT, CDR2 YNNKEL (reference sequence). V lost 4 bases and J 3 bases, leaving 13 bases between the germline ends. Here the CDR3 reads CASSLIGGRYEQYF. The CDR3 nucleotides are TGTGCCAGCAGCCTCATCGGAGGACGCTACGAGCAGTACTTC.

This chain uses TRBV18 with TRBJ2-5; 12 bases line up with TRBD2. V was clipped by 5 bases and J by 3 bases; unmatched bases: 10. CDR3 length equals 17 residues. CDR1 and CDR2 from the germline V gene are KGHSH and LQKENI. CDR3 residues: CASSLEPGLAGKETQYF. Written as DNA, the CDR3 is TGTGCCAGCTCATTAGAGCCGGGACTAGCGGGCAAAGAGACCCAGTACTTC.

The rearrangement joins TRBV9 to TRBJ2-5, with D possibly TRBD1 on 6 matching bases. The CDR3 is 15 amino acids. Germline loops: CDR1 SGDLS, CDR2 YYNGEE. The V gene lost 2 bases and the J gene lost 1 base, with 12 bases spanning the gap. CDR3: CASSVGAMAQETQYF. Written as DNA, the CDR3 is TGTGCCAGCAGCGTGGGGGCAATGGCCCAAGAGACCCAGTACTTC. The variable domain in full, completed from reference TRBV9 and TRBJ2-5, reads DSGVTQTPKHLITATGQRVTLRCSPRSGDLSVYWYQQSLDQGLQFLIQYYNGEERAKGNILERFSAQQFPDLHSELNLSSLELGDSALYFCASSVGAMAQETQYFGPGTRLLVL.

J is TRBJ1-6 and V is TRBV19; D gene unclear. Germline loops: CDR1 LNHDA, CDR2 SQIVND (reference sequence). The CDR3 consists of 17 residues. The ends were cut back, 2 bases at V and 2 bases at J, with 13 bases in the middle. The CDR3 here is CASSIRSTGAYNSPLHF. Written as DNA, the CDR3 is TGTGCCAGTAGTATAAGGTCGACCGGAGCCTATAATTCACCCCTCCACTTT.

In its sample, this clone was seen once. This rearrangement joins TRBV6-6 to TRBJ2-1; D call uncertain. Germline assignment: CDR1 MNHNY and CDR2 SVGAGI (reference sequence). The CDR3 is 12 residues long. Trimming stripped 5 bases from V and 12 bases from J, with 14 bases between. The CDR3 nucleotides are TGTGCCAGCAGTCCCTTTTCCAGAGGGCAGTTCTTC. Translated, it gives CASSPFSRGQFF.

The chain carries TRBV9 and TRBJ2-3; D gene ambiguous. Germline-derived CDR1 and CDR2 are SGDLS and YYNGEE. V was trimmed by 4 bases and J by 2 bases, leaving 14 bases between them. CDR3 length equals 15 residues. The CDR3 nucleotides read TGTGCCAGCAGCCCCCGTCCAATCTACACAGATACGCAGTATTTT. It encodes CASSPRPIYTDTQYF.

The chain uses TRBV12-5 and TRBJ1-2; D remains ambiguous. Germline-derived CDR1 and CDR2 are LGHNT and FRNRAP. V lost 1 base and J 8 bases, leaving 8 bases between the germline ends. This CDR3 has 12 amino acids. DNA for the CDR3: TGTGCTAGTGGTTTGGGCCCGCGGGGCTACACCTTC. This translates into CASGLGPRGYTF.

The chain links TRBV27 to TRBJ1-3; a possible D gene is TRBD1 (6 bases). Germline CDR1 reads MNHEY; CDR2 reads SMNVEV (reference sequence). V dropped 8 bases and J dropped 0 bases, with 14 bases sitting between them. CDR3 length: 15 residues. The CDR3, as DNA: TGTGCCAGCGGGGCACAGGGAATCTCTGGAAACACCATATATTTT. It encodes CASGAQGISGNTIYF.

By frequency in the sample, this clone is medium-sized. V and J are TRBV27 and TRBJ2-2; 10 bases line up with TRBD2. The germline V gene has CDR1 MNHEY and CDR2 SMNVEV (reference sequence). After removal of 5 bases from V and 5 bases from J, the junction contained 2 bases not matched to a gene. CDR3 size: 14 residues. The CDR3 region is CASSKREGTGELFF. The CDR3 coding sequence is TGTGCCAGCAGTAAGCGGGAGGGAACCGGGGAGCTGTTTTTT.

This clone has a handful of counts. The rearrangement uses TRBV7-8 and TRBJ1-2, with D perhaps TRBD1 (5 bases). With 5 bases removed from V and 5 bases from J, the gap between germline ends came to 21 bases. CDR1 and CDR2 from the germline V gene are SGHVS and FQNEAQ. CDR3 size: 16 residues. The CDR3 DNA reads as TGTGCCAGCAGCCGAGATCGGGGGGGAAGAAATTATGGCTACACCTTC. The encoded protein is CASSRDRGGRNYGYTF.

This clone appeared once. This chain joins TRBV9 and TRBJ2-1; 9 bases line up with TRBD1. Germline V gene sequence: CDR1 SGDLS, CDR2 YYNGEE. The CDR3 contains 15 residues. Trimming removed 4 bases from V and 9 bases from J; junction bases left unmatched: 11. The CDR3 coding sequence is TGTGCCAGCAGCCCCCGACAGGGGGTCAGTCTTGAGCAGTTCTTC. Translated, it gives CASSPRQGVSLEQFF.

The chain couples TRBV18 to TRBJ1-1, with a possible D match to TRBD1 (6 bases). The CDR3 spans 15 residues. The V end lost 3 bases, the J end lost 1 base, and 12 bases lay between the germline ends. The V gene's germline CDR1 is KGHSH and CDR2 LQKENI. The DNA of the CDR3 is TGTGCCAGCTCACCGAGACAGGTCACGAACACTGAAGCTTTCTTT. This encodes CASSPRQVTNTEAFF.

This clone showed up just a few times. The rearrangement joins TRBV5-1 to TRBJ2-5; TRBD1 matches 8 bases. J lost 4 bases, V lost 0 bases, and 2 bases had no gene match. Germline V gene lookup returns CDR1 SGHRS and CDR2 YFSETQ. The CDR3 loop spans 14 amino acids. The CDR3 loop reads CASSLGTGGETQYF. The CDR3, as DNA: TGCGCCAGCAGCTTGGGTACAGGGGGAGAGACCCAGTACTTC.

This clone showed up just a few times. CDR3 amino acids: CATSRGLAGGLIHSGANVLTF. The CDR3 coding sequence is TGTGCCACCAGCAGAGGACTAGCGGGGGGCCTTATACACTCTGGGGCCAACGTCCTGACTTTC. The chain employs TRBV15 and TRBJ2-6; 13 nucleotides line up with TRBD2. The V and J ends lost 1 base and 0 bases, in that order; junction bases with no gene match: 9. This CDR3 contains 21 residues. Germline-derived CDR1 and CDR2 are LNHNV and YYDKDF (reference sequence).

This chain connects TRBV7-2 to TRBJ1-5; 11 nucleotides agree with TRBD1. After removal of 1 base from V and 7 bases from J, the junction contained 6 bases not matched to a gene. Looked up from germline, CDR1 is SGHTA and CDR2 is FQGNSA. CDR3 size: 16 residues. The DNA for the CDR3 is TGTGCCAGCAGCTTAGAAGGGACAGGGGGAGGGCAGCCCCAGCATTTT. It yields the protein CASSLEGTGGGQPQHF.

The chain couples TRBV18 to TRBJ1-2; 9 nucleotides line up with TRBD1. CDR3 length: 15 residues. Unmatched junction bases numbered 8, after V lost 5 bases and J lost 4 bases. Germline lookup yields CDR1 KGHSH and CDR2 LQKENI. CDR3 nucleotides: TGTGCCAGCTCAGCCGGACAGGGGATCGGCTATGGCTACACCTTC. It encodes CASSAGQGIGYGYTF.